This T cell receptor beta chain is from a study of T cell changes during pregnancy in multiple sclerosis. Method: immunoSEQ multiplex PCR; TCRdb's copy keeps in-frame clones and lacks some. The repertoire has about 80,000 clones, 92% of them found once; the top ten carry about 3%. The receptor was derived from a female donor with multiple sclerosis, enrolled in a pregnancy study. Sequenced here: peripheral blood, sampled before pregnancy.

The CDR3 spells CASSEDLRRGETQYF. The DNA for the CDR3 is TGTGCCAGCAGTGAAGATCTAAGACGGGGAGAGACCCAGTACTTC. This chain uses TRBV2 with TRBJ2-5; D possibly corresponds to TRBD2 (5 bases). The CDR3 runs to 15 residues. CDR1 and CDR2 (germline): SNHLY, FYNNEI. Between the trimmed V and J ends, which lost 1 base and 4 bases, there was a span of 13 bases.